The 13 T cell receptor beta chains listed next were all sequenced from one sample in a study of early T cells in non-severe SARS-CoV-2 infection (dated by TCRdb to the early 2020s). The library was built by means of 5' RACE. The reads were generated on a NextSeq 500. Through fastp at Q25 and MiXCR, TCRdb rebuilt clones from the public reads, retaining in-frame beta chains. A single entry per CDR3 protein holds the most common genes and DNA from its merged rows. This sample is represented by roughly 27,000 distinct CDR3 sequences; 3.5% to 5% of them were singletons. In total, the top ten clones hold about 4.6% of the sample. Material: whole blood. The receptor set was obtained from an adult who was a healthcare worker with PCR-confirmed SARS-CoV-2 infection or an uninfected control (not recorded which).

This clonotype has only a few counts. This chain connects TRBV4-2 to TRBJ2-1; possibly TRBD2 for D (6 bases). V was clipped by 0 bases and J by 8 bases, with 17 bases between them. CDR1 LGHNA and CDR2 YNFKEQ come from the germline V gene. The CDR3 extends over 16 amino acids. Written as DNA, the CDR3 is TGTGCCAGCAGCCAAGAGGGCGGGACTCGGATCTATGAGCAGTTCTTC. Residues: CASSQEGGTRIYEQFF.

This clonotype was seen at least ten times. The chain carries TRBV28 and TRBJ2-1, with D perhaps TRBD1 (5 bases). Trimming cost V 1 base and J 2 bases, with 15 bases left between them. Germline V gene sequence: CDR1 MDHEN, CDR2 SYDVKM. CDR3 length: 17 residues. In nucleotides, the CDR3 is TGTGCCAGCAGTTTATTCTTGGACAATAGGACCTACAATGAGCAGTTCTTC. It translates to CASSLFLDNRTYNEQFF.

This clonotype appeared a few times. This rearrangement joins TRBV7-3 to TRBJ1-6; 8 bases are shared with TRBD1. V was clipped by 5 bases and J by 9 bases; unmatched bases: 6. Germline V gene data show CDR1 as SGHTA and CDR2 as FQGTGA. The CDR3 spans 14 residues. CDR3 nucleotides: TGTGCCAGCAGCCCGGGGACAGGCGGTTCACCCCTCCACTTT. This codes for CASSPGTGGSPLHF. Supplemented by reference TRBV7-3 and TRBJ1-6, the full variable domain reads GAGVSQTPSNKVTEKGKYVELRCDPISGHTALYWYRQSLGQGPEFLIYFQGTGAADDSGLPNDRFFAVRPEGSVSTLKIQRTERGDSAVYLCASSPGTGGSPLHFGNGTRLTVT.

The genes are TRBV28 and TRBJ2-7, with D possibly TRBD2 on 6 matching bases. CDR3 size: 13 residues. Germline V CDR1 and CDR2: MDHEN, SYDVKM. V lost 7 bases to trimming and J lost 3 bases, with 13 bases between them. The CDR3, as DNA: TGTGCCAGCACCCTGGGAGGAGGCTACGAGCAGTACTTC. Its protein product is CASTLGGGYEQYF.

This clonotype showed up many times. This rearrangement joins TRBV7-2 to TRBJ2-2, with a tentative D call TRBD2 (6 bases). V was shortened by 6 bases and J by 7 bases, with 24 bases between the two germline ends. Germline V CDR1 and CDR2: SGHTA, FQGNSA. The CDR3 consists of 17 residues. CDR3 in amino acids: CASRSPGRAGFGGELFF. The CDR3, as DNA: TGTGCCAGCAGATCTCCCGGCAGGGCGGGATTTGGCGGGGAGCTGTTTTTT.

This clonotype appeared many times. This chain joins TRBV20-1 and TRBJ2-7; D unresolved. Germline V gene data show CDR1 as DFQATT and CDR2 as SNEGSKA (reference sequence). This CDR3 contains 17 residues. V lost 3 bases and J 7 bases, leaving 28 bases between the germline ends. Here the CDR3 reads CSARLPKAEGFSREQYF. As DNA, the CDR3 is TGCAGTGCTAGGTTGCCGAAAGCCGAAGGCTTCTCCAGGGAGCAGTACTTC.

This clonotype was recorded many times. J is TRBJ2-7 and V is TRBV5-1; D is possibly TRBD1 (5 bases). Germline CDR1 SGHRS, CDR2 YFSETQ. Trimming cost V 2 bases and J 2 bases, with 14 bases left between them. The CDR3 runs to 15 residues. The CDR3: CASSLGAGDPYEQYF. Written as DNA, the CDR3 is TGCGCCAGCAGCTTAGGGGCAGGAGACCCCTACGAGCAGTACTTC.

This clonotype was observed at least ten times. The chain has TRBV7-9 and TRBJ2-3, with TRBD2 matching over 8 bases. CDR1 and CDR2 (germline): SEHNR, FQNEAQ (reference sequence). The CDR3 covers 15 residues. V dropped 0 bases and J dropped 5; count of bases not matched to a gene: 4. The CDR3 protein is CASSLAITSGDTQYF. The CDR3 nucleotides read TGTGCCAGCAGCTTAGCGATTACTAGCGGAGATACGCAGTATTTT.

This clonotype was recorded at least ten times. The genes are TRBV24-1 and TRBJ2-7; D call uncertain. The CDR3 is 11 amino acids. V dropped 2 bases and J dropped 2 bases, with 0 bases sitting between them. Per the germline V gene, CDR1 is KGHDR and CDR2 is SFDVKD. This CDR3 reads CATSDSYEQYF. Written as DNA, the CDR3 is TGTGCCACCAGTGATTCCTACGAGCAGTACTTC.

This clonotype was detected many times. The chain combines TRBV5-5 with TRBJ1-2; no clear D gene. The length of the CDR3 is 12 residues. Germline CDR1 SGHKS, CDR2 YYEKEE (reference sequence). Trimming shortened V by 2 bases and J by 2 bases, and 4 bases separated the two germline ends. CDR3: CASSFGNYGYTF. As DNA, the CDR3 is TGTGCCAGCAGCTTTGGCAACTATGGCTACACCTTC.

This clonotype was observed a few times. V usage is TRBV12-3 or TRBV12-4 and J usage is TRBJ2-2; 7 bases agree with TRBD1. The CDR3 length is 16 residues. The trim removed 2 bases at V and 4 bases at J, leaving 7 bases unmatched. Here the CDR3 DNA reads TGTGCCAGCAGTTTAAACGAGGGGGCGGGCACCGGGGAGCTGTTTTTT. This encodes CASSLNEGAGTGELFF.

This clonotype showed up many times. For the CDR3, the DNA is TGTGCCAGCAGTTTGAAGGACAGTACGCAGTATTTT. It is translated as CASSLKDSTQYF. This chain links TRBV28 with TRBJ2-3; possibly TRBD1 for D (6 bases). The germline V and J ends were trimmed by 3 bases and 8 bases, with 9 bases remaining between them. From germline, CDR1 is MDHEN and CDR2 SYDVKM. The CDR3 length is 12 residues.

At least ten counts were recorded for this clonotype. This chain joins TRBV20-1 and TRBJ1-2; 7 nucleotides agree with TRBD1. J lost 0 bases, V lost 5 bases, and 6 bases had no gene match. This CDR3 contains 14 residues. CDR1 and CDR2 (germline): DFQATT, SNEGSKA (reference sequence). CDR3 coding DNA: TGCAGTGCTCTTCGACAGGGTTCTAACTATGGCTACACCTTC. Amino acid sequence: CSALRQGSNYGYTF.